What follows is one T cell receptor beta chain and its context. Antigen unknown. These data originate in a study of T cells after posttransplantation cyclophosphamide. Notes on the study in general: Donor CD8+ memory clones often dominated recipient blood repertoires at later times.

Germline values: CDR1 SGHRS, CDR2 YFSETQ. This CDR3 is 15 amino acids long. V was shortened by 10 bases and J by 4 bases, with 21 bases between the two germline ends. The repertoire was sequenced with immunoSEQ multiplex PCR; TCRdb's copy has only in-frame clones and lacks some. The sample records under 20,000 clones, around four fifths being singletons. The gene calls are TRBV5-1 and TRBJ2-1, with D perhaps TRBD2 (7 bases). The TCR originated in a man aged 30 to 39 in good health and a related stem cell transplant donor. The sequenced sample was memory CD4+ T cells sorted from blood. The CDR3 sequence is CAPSFEGGFYNEQFF. The DNA for the CDR3 is TGCGCCCCTAGCTTTGAGGGGGGGTTTTACAATGAGCAGTTCTTC.